What follows are 16 T cell receptor beta chains derived from one specimen sequenced in a study of T cell repertoires in aging, cancer and after chemotherapy. TCR beta rearrangements were amplified from peripheral blood genomic DNA. Rearranged V-D-J TRB sequences were amplified with a mixed TRB-A/B primer pool. TCRdb used MiXCR to reprocess the multiplex PCR reads, holding one entry per CDR3 protein. The sample lists about 2,900 distinct CDR3 sequences, roughly 20% occurring once. The sequencing sample was made of blood. The receptors stem from a human donor with a blood cancer.

This chain connects TRBV5-1 to TRBJ2-1; D assignment may be TRBD1 or TRBD2 (5 bases each). This CDR3 has 16 amino acids. Germline V gives CDR1 SGHRS, CDR2 YFSETQ. V lost 5 bases and J lost 4, with 19 bases in between. CDR3 DNA: TGCGCCAGCAGTTACCGTAGTGGGACCGCTTACAATGAGCAGTTCTTC. Translating gives CASSYRSGTAYNEQFF.

This clonotype was detected once. The chain couples TRBV19 to TRBJ2-5; 14 positions agree with TRBD2. The CDR3 spans 17 residues. Germline V lookup: CDR1 LNHDA, CDR2 SQIVND (reference sequence). J lost 5 bases, V lost 6 bases, and 11 bases had no gene match. The CDR3 spells CASSDGTSGSRLETQYF. CDR3 coding DNA: TGTGCCAGTAGCGACGGGACTAGCGGGAGTAGGTTGGAGACCCAGTACTTC.

By proportion, this clonotype is medium-sized. The CDR3 sequence: CASSEASSGSFFGQFF. The CDR3 coding sequence is TGTGCCAGCAGTGAAGCCAGTAGCGGGAGTTTCTTTGGGCAGTTCTTC. V gene TRBV6-1 combines with J gene TRBJ2-1, with TRBD2 matching over 9 bases. The V gene end was trimmed by 0 bases and the J gene end by 12 bases; junction bases not matched to a gene: 12. Germline values: CDR1 MNHNS, CDR2 SASEGT. CDR3 length equals 16 residues.

Comments on this clonotype: Given a much more abundant clone one base away, this may be a read error. J is TRBJ2-2 and V is TRBV7-9, with no clear D. Trimming took 3 bases from V and 0 from J, leaving 8 bases between them. CDR3 length equals 15 residues. Germline assignment: CDR1 SEHNR and CDR2 FQNEAQ (reference sequence). The CDR3 region is CASSLVTTNTGELFF. The CDR3 bases are TGTGCCAGCAGCTTGGTGACAACGAACACCGGGGAGCTGTTTTTT.

A few counts support this clonotype. The chain links TRBV7-9 to TRBJ2-7; either TRBD1 or TRBD2 may fit D (5 bases each). Germline CDR1 reads SEHNR; CDR2 reads FQNEAQ (reference sequence). The CDR3 extends over 14 amino acids. V was cut by 3 bases and J by 2 bases, with 11 bases left in between. In DNA form, the CDR3 reads TGTGCCAGCAGCTTCGGGGCCACGACCTACGAGCAGTACTTC. This codes for CASSFGATTYEQYF.

The J gene is TRBJ1-5, the V gene TRBV20-1; no firm D call. There are 16 residues in the CDR3. The V and J ends lost 0 bases and 0 bases respectively, with 12 bases between them. CDR1 DFQATT and CDR2 SNEGSKA come from the germline V gene (reference sequence). The CDR3: CSARDLEGGSNQPQHF. As DNA, the CDR3 is TGCAGTGCTAGAGATCTTGAGGGCGGTAGCAATCAGCCCCAGCATTTT.

The rearrangement links TRBV10-3 to TRBJ2-3, with a tentative D call TRBD1 (5 bases). Trimming removed 7 bases at V and 3 bases at J, with 11 bases between. Germline-derived CDR1 and CDR2 are ENHRY and SYGVKD. This CDR3 spans 13 amino acids. DNA of the CDR3: TGTGCCATCAAAGGGGATACTACAGATACGCAGTATTTT. It codes for CAIKGDTTDTQYF.

By share, this clonotype ranks as medium-sized (0.01 to 0.1%). The rearrangement joins TRBV6-2 or TRBV6-3 to TRBJ1-2; no firm D call. With 0 bases removed from V and 4 bases from J, the gap between germline ends came to 6 bases. CDR3 length: 13 residues. Germline lookup yields CDR1 MNHEY and CDR2 SVGEGT. Here the CDR3 DNA reads TGTGCCAGCAGTTACTCTTTCACCTATGGCTACACCTTC. This gives the protein CASSYSFTYGYTF.

This clonotype is deemed medium-sized. The chain links TRBV27 to TRBJ2-6, with D possibly being TRBD2 (7 bases). V gave up 1 base and J gave up 8 bases, with 18 bases separating them. Germline V CDR1 and CDR2: MNHEY, SMNVEV (reference sequence). The CDR3 is 17 amino acids. CDR3 region: CASSLWGGGLLSNVLTF. DNA for the CDR3: TGTGCCAGCAGTTTATGGGGGGGGGGGCTTTTGTCCAACGTCCTGACTTTC.

This clonotype ranks as medium-sized. The chain joins TRBV11-3 to TRBJ2-5, with D uncertain. This CDR3 spans 14 amino acids. Trimming removed 3 bases at V and 1 base at J, with 9 bases between. In germline, CDR1 is SGHNT, CDR2 YENEEA. CDR3 residues: CASSFSLPQETQYF. Written as DNA, the CDR3 is TGTGCCAGCAGCTTCTCACTGCCCCAAGAGACCCAGTACTTC.

This clonotype has only a few counts. V is TRBV20-1 and J is TRBJ2-1, with TRBD2 matching over 7 bases. The CDR3 has 12 residues. V lost 2 bases and J lost 7; bases outside the gene matches: 2. Germline CDR1 DFQATT, CDR2 SNEGSKA (reference sequence). The CDR3 region has the DNA TGCAGTGCTAGACGGGGGGAAAATGAGCAGTTCTTC. This gives the protein CSARRGENEQFF.

This sequence joins TRBV20-1 and TRBJ1-2, with 9 bases that match TRBD1. The CDR3 length is 16 residues. The germline gives CDR1 DFQATT, CDR2 SNEGSKA (reference sequence). Losses at the gene ends were 1 base for V and 9 bases for J; bases not matched to a gene: 15. The CDR3 DNA is TGCAGTGCTAGAGCCACGACTTTTGGACAGGGGAAGAGCTACACCTTC. Amino acid sequence: CSARATTFGQGKSYTF.

As regards this clonotype: Germline and junction disagree at one end, which may indicate a read error. V and J are TRBV12-3 or TRBV12-4 and TRBJ2-1, with 8 positions matching TRBD2. This CDR3 is 20 amino acids long. The CDR3 DNA is TGTGCCAGCAGTTTCCCCAAATCGCTGTTCCGGAACGGGGGGGCGCATGAGCAGTTATTC. Encoded protein: CASSFPKSLFRNGGAHEQLF.

Turning to this clonotype: A much larger clone differs by one base, so this may be a read error. The chain couples TRBV29-1 to TRBJ1-1; 9 bases fit TRBD1. CDR1 SQVTM and CDR2 ANQGSEA come from the germline V gene. The length of the CDR3 is 13 residues. CDR3 sequence reads: CSVLQGAHAEACF. CDR3 DNA sequence: TGCAGCGTTCTACAGGGGGCTCATGCTGAAGCTTGCTTT.

The V call is TRBV5-1, the J call TRBJ2-7, with a weak D call TRBD1 (6 bases). Germline V CDR1 and CDR2: SGHRS, YFSETQ. V was trimmed by 0 bases and J by 3 bases, leaving 10 bases between them. There are 14 residues in the CDR3. The CDR3 DNA reads TGCGCCAGCAGCTTGGAGCCAGGGGACTACGAGCAGTACTTC. Encoded protein: CASSLEPGDYEQYF. The whole variable domain, remainder taken from reference TRBV5-1 and TRBJ2-7, is KAGVTQTPRYLIKTRGQQVTLSCSPISGHRSVSWYQQTPGQGLQFLFEYFSETQRNKGNFPGRFSGRQFSNSRSEMNVSTLELGDSALYLCASSLEPGDYEQYFGPGTRLTVT.

This clonotype has a handful of counts. The chain joins TRBV11-2 to TRBJ2-7, with TRBD1 as a possible D gene (5 bases). This CDR3 contains 14 residues. V dropped 5 bases and J dropped 6 bases, with 17 bases sitting between them. Germline V CDR1 and CDR2: SGHAT, FQNNGV. CDR3: CASSPLSGQPEQYF. CDR3 in DNA: TGTGCCAGCAGCCCCCTCTCAGGGCAGCCCGAGCAGTACTTC.